The 15 T cell receptor beta chains in this list originate from one sample, sequenced in a study of blood T cell repertoires in COVID-19. The table came from immunoSEQ multiplex PCR; TCRdb's copy has only in-frame clones and leaves some out. The sample has a few hundred thousand clones, 88% seen once. Material for sequencing was peripheral blood. These receptor sequences come from a woman in her twenties or thirties with acute or convalescent COVID-19.

The V gene is TRBV5-5, the J gene TRBJ1-2; 7 bases match TRBD1. The length of the CDR3 is 15 residues. Germline values: CDR1 SGHKS, CDR2 YYEKEE (reference sequence). V trimming: 2 bases; J trimming: 7 bases; junction bases outside the gene matches: 11. In DNA, the CDR3 is TGTGCCAGCAGCTTTCCTAACAGGGGTCCGACTGGCTACACCTTC. The encoded protein is CASSFPNRGPTGYTF.

This sequence joins TRBV27 and TRBJ2-1; possible D gene TRBD1, 6 bases. This CDR3 comprises 11 residues. Germline V gene data show CDR1 as MNHEY and CDR2 as SMNVEV (reference sequence). Trimming took 5 bases from V and 10 from J, leaving 9 bases between them. The CDR3 protein is CASSTGTEQFF. The CDR3 DNA reads TGTGCCAGCAGTACAGGGACGGAGCAGTTCTTC.

The rearrangement joins TRBV6-5 to TRBJ2-1, with 8 positions matching TRBD2. Germline CDR1 MNHEY, CDR2 SVGAGI. The CDR3 has 16 amino acids. The V gene end was trimmed by 2 bases and the J gene end by 7 bases; junction bases not matched to a gene: 10. The CDR3 region has the DNA TGTGCCAGCAGTTACGCTGTGGTAGCGGGACGAAATGAGCAGTTCTTC. Translated, it gives CASSYAVVAGRNEQFF.

The chain uses TRBV30 and TRBJ1-2; a possible D gene is TRBD1 (6 bases). The CDR3 extends over 14 amino acids. Germline V CDR1 and CDR2: GTSNPN, SVGIG (reference sequence). V lost 0 bases to trimming and J lost 2 bases, with 10 bases between them. The CDR3 nucleotides are TGTGCCTGGAGTGTACCTGGACAGAACTATGGCTACACCTTC. Its translation: CAWSVPGQNYGYTF.

For this clone: The junction shows a germline mismatch at one end, possibly a read error. This chain connects TRBV6-5 to TRBJ2-3; 9 bases agree with TRBD2. This CDR3 is built from 14 residues. The germline gives CDR1 MNHEY, CDR2 SVGAGI. The CDR3 sequence is CASSYSLAGSPPSF. CDR3 bases: TGTGCCAGCAGTTACTCGCTAGCGGGGAGCCCTCCGTCTTTT.

This clone was observed a handful of times. As DNA, the CDR3 is TGTGCCAGCAGCTTAGGAGGAGAGATTTCCTACGAGCAGTACTTC. It encodes CASSLGGEISYEQYF. The rearrangement joins TRBV11-3 to TRBJ2-7; D remains unclear. Germline V gene lookup returns CDR1 SGHNT and CDR2 YENEEA. Trimming pared 1 base from V and 1 base from J, leaving 11 bases between. This CDR3 spans 15 amino acids.

This sequence joins TRBV5-1 and TRBJ1-2; D remains ambiguous. Germline CDR1 reads SGHRS; CDR2 reads YFSETQ. This CDR3 spans 13 amino acids. The germline V and J ends were trimmed by 2 bases and 7 bases, with 12 bases remaining between them. CDR3 in DNA: TGCGCCAGCAGCTTTAACCAGGATCTTGGCTACACCTTC. It is translated as CASSFNQDLGYTF.

The genes are TRBV19 and TRBJ2-3; the D gene is possibly TRBD2 (6 bases). The CDR3 consists of 15 residues. Trimming took off 0 bases at V and 3 bases at J, with 10 bases between the two ends. CDR1 LNHDA and CDR2 SQIVND come from the germline V gene (reference sequence). The CDR3 sequence: CASSIDSGRTDTQYF. In nucleotides, the CDR3 is TGTGCCAGTAGTATAGATTCCGGGAGAACAGATACGCAGTATTTT.

V and J are TRBV5-1 and TRBJ2-5, with 9 bases matching TRBD2. The CDR3 spans 15 residues. Germline V CDR1 and CDR2: SGHRS, YFSETQ. J was trimmed by 4 bases and V by 6 bases; bases with no gene match: 10. CDR3 in amino acids: CASTPAGGPRETQYF. The CDR3 coding sequence is TGCGCCAGCACTCCGGCGGGAGGGCCGAGAGAGACCCAGTACTTC.

V usage is TRBV19 and J usage is TRBJ1-1, with 7 bases identical to TRBD1. The CDR3 runs to 16 residues. Trimming at V came to 5 bases and at J to 2 bases, leaving 11 bases not matched to a gene. Per the germline V gene, CDR1 is LNHDA and CDR2 is SQIVND (reference sequence). The CDR3 here is CASSFRAGGSNTEAFF. The CDR3 DNA follows: TGTGCCAGTAGTTTTAGGGCAGGGGGTTCTAACACTGAAGCTTTCTTT.

The gene calls are TRBV5-1 and TRBJ2-1, with D perhaps TRBD1 (6 bases). The V end was cut by 6 bases, the J end by 10 bases, with 17 bases between. Germline CDR1 and CDR2: SGHRS and YFSETQ. The CDR3 runs 13 residues. This CDR3 reads CASTHGDRYEQFF. Written as DNA, the CDR3 is TGCGCCAGCACCCACGGTGACAGGTACGAGCAGTTCTTC. Full variable domain (remainder filled in from reference TRBV5-1 and TRBJ2-1): KAGVTQTPRYLIKTRGQQVTLSCSPISGHRSVSWYQQTPGQGLQFLFEYFSETQRNKGNFPGRFSGRQFSNSRSEMNVSTLELGDSALYLCASTHGDRYEQFFGPGTRLTVL.

This rearrangement joins TRBV4-2 to TRBJ1-2; possible D gene TRBD1, 5 bases. In germline, CDR1 is LGHNA, CDR2 YNFKEQ. Trimming took 2 bases from V and 2 from J, leaving 15 bases between them. CDR3 length equals 16 residues. CDR3 sequence: CASSQTGWGGNYGYTF. In DNA, the CDR3 is TGTGCCAGCAGCCAAACCGGGTGGGGGGGAAACTATGGCTACACCTTC.

CDR3 DNA sequence: TGTGCCAGCAGTGCGACAGGGGGTGAATCGATTAGCAATCAGCCCCAGCATTTT. Residues: CASSATGGESISNQPQHF. The genes are TRBV25-1 and TRBJ1-5; TRBD1 agrees at 9 bases. V lost 4 bases and J lost 0; bases outside the gene matches: 10. From germline, CDR1 is MGHDK and CDR2 SYGVNS. The length of the CDR3 is 18 residues. Based on the CDR3 plus reference TRBV25-1 and TRBJ1-5, the full variable domain is EADIYQTPRYLVIGTGKKITLECSQTMGHDKMYWYQQDPGMELHLIHYSYGVNSTEKGDLSSESTVSRIRTEHFPLTLESARPSHTSQYLCASSATGGESISNQPQHFGDGTRLSIL.

The chain links TRBV29-1 to TRBJ2-6; tentatively, D is TRBD2 (6 bases). CDR1 is SQVTM, CDR2 ANQGSEA, per germline. CDR3 length: 13 amino acids. Trimming removed 4 bases at V and 2 bases at J, with 6 bases between. CDR3 in amino acids: CSVGGAGANVLTF. Written as DNA, the CDR3 is TGCAGCGTTGGGGGGGCTGGGGCCAACGTCCTGACTTTC.

In this sample, this clone turned up once. The chain is built from TRBV27 and TRBJ1-5; 9 bases are shared with TRBD1. CDR3 length: 14 amino acids. The J segment lost 7 bases and the V segment lost 7 bases, leaving 8 bases of the junction unmatched. Germline values: CDR1 MNHEY, CDR2 SMNVEV (reference sequence). Here the CDR3 reads CASNPTGGGQPQHF. The CDR3 coding sequence is TGTGCCAGCAACCCGACAGGGGGTGGGCAGCCCCAGCATTTT.